This T cell receptor beta chain appears in the sequencing data of a study of blood T cell repertoires in COVID-19. Study-wide background: Sites in the United States, Italy and Spain provided acute and convalescent COVID-19 samples.

The V and J ends lost 4 bases and 4 bases respectively, with 15 bases between them. CDR3 length: 14 amino acids. Germline lookup yields CDR1 SQVTM and CDR2 ANQGSEA. Using immunoSEQ multiplex PCR, the repertoire was profiled, and TCRdb retains in-frame clones only, with some absent. The sample comprises fewer than 250,000 clones, 70% to 90% of which are singletons, and just over 0.7% rests with the top ten. The origin of this receptor is a man aged 40-50 years with acute or convalescent COVID-19. Sequencing used peripheral blood. The chain has TRBV29-1 and TRBJ2-3, with D perhaps TRBD1 (5 bases). The CDR3 protein is CSVARWQGADTQYF. The CDR3 DNA is TGCAGCGTTGCCCGTTGGCAGGGTGCAGATACGCAGTATTTT.